The 23 T cell receptor beta chains in this list originate from one sample, sequenced in a study of blood T cell repertoires in COVID-19. Assay used: immunoSEQ multiplex PCR; TCRdb lists only in-frame clones, some missing. Of around 400,000 clones listed, roughly four fifths are singletons. Specimen: PBMCs or T cells enriched from blood (not recorded which). The receptor set was obtained from a woman between 50 and 59 years old who had recovered from COVID-19.

Here the CDR3 reads CASSVSGLPTDTQYF. The DNA for the CDR3 is TGTGCCAGCAGTGTATCAGGGTTACCCACAGATACGCAGTATTTT. The J gene is TRBJ2-3, the V gene TRBV2, with D perhaps TRBD1 (5 bases). Germline V CDR1 and CDR2: SNHLY, FYNNEI. V was pared by 4 bases and J by 2 bases, with 13 bases between. The CDR3 is made up of 15 amino acids.

This clone was detected once. The chain uses TRBV19 and TRBJ1-5; a weak D match, TRBD1 (5 bases). The CDR3 is made up of 14 amino acids. CDR1 and CDR2 (germline): LNHDA, SQIVND (reference sequence). Trimming stripped 3 bases from V and 7 bases from J, with 13 bases between. The CDR3 reads CASSIDRKGQPQHF. As DNA, the CDR3 is TGTGCCAGTAGTATCGACAGAAAGGGACAGCCCCAGCATTTT.

The chain is built from TRBV20-1 and TRBJ1-3; D is unclear. CDR1 is DFQATT, CDR2 SNEGSKA, per germline (reference sequence). CDR3 length: 15 residues. Between the trimmed V and J ends, which lost 3 bases and 0 bases, there was a span of 12 bases. The DNA for the CDR3 is TGCAGTGCTAGTCCTGACTCGAGCTCTGGAAACACCATATATTTT. It codes for CSASPDSSSGNTIYF.

This rearrangement joins TRBV18 to TRBJ1-2; 9 nucleotides line up with TRBD1. The CDR3 is 15 amino acids. Germline loops: CDR1 KGHSH, CDR2 LQKENI. Unmatched junction bases numbered 5, after V lost 5 bases and J lost 1 base. DNA of the CDR3: TGTGCCAGCTCATCACAGGGGGCGATTAACTATGGCTACACCTTC. Encoded protein: CASSSQGAINYGYTF.

The genes are TRBV3-1 (or the pseudogene TRBV3-2) and TRBJ1-1; D is unclear. Germline CDR1 is LGHDT and CDR2 is YNNKEL (reference sequence). This CDR3 has 15 amino acids. Trimming took 5 bases from V and 1 from J, leaving 14 bases between them. CDR3 region: CASSIGNARNTEAFF. CDR3 DNA: TGTGCCAGCAGCATCGGGAACGCCAGGAACACTGAAGCTTTCTTT.

The CDR3 is CASGRSYGYTF. The CDR3 DNA reads as TGTGCCAGCGGGAGGTCCTATGGCTACACCTTC. The genes are TRBV28 and TRBJ1-2; D gene ambiguous. CDR1 is MDHEN and CDR2 is SYDVKM in the germline V gene. The V end was cut by 8 bases, the J end by 4 bases, with 8 bases between. The CDR3 runs to 11 residues.

This clone was seen a few times. The chain has TRBV3-1 (or the pseudogene TRBV3-2) and TRBJ2-3; 10 bases are shared with TRBD2. After removal of 8 bases from V and 2 bases from J, the junction contained 7 bases not matched to a gene. Germline CDR1 is LGHDT and CDR2 is YNNKEL (reference sequence). The CDR3 is 15 residues long. The chain's CDR3 is CASQTSGTDTDTQYF. CDR3 DNA: TGTGCCAGCCAAACTAGCGGGACCGACACAGATACGCAGTATTTT.

J is TRBJ1-5 and V is TRBV6-5, with 7 bases that match TRBD1. Germline trimming cut 10 bases from V and 6 bases from J; bases unmatched to any gene: 9. Germline CDR1 is MNHEY and CDR2 is SVGAGI. The CDR3 totals 13 residues. The CDR3 protein is CANGQEGLQPQHF. In DNA form, the CDR3 reads TGTGCCAACGGACAGGAGGGTCTTCAGCCCCAGCATTTT.

The chain links TRBV5-4 to TRBJ2-7, with a weak D call TRBD1 (6 bases). The CDR3 consists of 13 residues. V lost 4 bases and J lost 5, with 13 bases in between. Germline loops: CDR1 SGHNT, CDR2 YYREEE (reference sequence). DNA of the CDR3: TGTGCCAGCAGCCGCCAGGGGTTCGACGAGCAGTACTTC. Encoded protein: CASSRQGFDEQYF. Using reference TRBV5-4 and TRBJ2-7 for the parts outside the CDR3, the full variable domain is ETGVTQSPTHLIKTRGQQVTLRCSSQSGHNTVSWYQQALGQGPQFIFQYYREEENGRGNFPPRFSGLQFPNYSSELNVNALELDDSALYLCASSRQGFDEQYFGPGTRLTVT.

This clone has more than one count but fewer than ten. This chain connects TRBV20-1 to TRBJ1-5, with no clear D. This CDR3 contains 14 residues. The germline V and J ends were trimmed by 3 bases and 2 bases, with 11 bases remaining between them. Germline V gene data show CDR1 as DFQATT and CDR2 as SNEGSKA (reference sequence). The CDR3 loop reads CSASRGQGNQPQHF. The CDR3 coding sequence is TGCAGTGCTAGTCGAGGGCAGGGCAATCAGCCCCAGCATTTT.

This clone has just a few counts. The J gene is TRBJ2-1, the V gene TRBV7-3, with 11 bases aligning to TRBD2. V trimming: 5 bases; J trimming: 6 bases; junction bases outside the gene matches: 6. Germline V gives CDR1 SGHTA, CDR2 FQGTGA. The CDR3 is made up of 15 amino acids. The CDR3 bases are TGTGCCAGCAGCCCTCGACTAGCGGGAACCAATGAGCAGTTCTTC. Translating it yields CASSPRLAGTNEQFF.

The J gene is TRBJ2-1, the V gene TRBV7-2; TRBD2 matches at 8 bases. CDR1 and CDR2 (germline): SGHTA, FQGNSA. The CDR3 has 16 amino acids. Germline trimming cut 5 bases from V and 5 bases from J; bases unmatched to any gene: 11. The CDR3, as DNA: TGTGCCAGCAGCCCACTTGCGGGAGGCCCTAACAATGAGCAGTTCTTC. Amino acids: CASSPLAGGPNNEQFF. Combining the CDR3 with reference TRBV7-2 and TRBJ2-1 gives the whole variable domain GAGVSQSPSNKVTEKGKDVELRCDPISGHTALYWYRQSLGQGLEFLIYFQGNSAPDKSGLPSDRFSAERTGGSVSTLTIQRTQQEDSAVYLCASSPLAGGPNNEQFFGPGTRLTVL.

The chain recombines TRBV4-3 with TRBJ1-2; 7 nucleotides align to TRBD1. Trimming cost V 4 bases and J 1 base; bases outside gene matches: 0. The V gene's germline CDR1 is LGHNA and CDR2 YSLEER. The CDR3 runs 13 residues. CDR3 loop: CASSRDSNYGYTF. The CDR3 bases are TGCGCCAGCAGCCGGGACAGTAACTATGGCTACACCTTC.

This clone turned up a few times. The V and J genes are TRBV9 and TRBJ1-6; no reliable D call. V lost 4 bases, J lost 7 bases, and 24 bases lay in between. Germline assignment: CDR1 SGDLS and CDR2 YYNGEE. The CDR3 loop spans 18 amino acids. In DNA form, the CDR3 reads TGTGCCAGCAGCACACTGGTGAGGGCTCCGAAGACGAATTCACCCCTCCACTTT. Translated: CASSTLVRAPKTNSPLHF.

The chain combines TRBV15 with TRBJ1-2; 10 bases align to TRBD1. Trimming cost V 5 bases and J 7 bases; bases outside gene matches: 7. The CDR3 sequence is 14 residues long. Germline lookup yields CDR1 LNHNV and CDR2 YYDKDF (reference sequence). CDR3 region: CATSEDRGPSGYTF. The CDR3 DNA follows: TGTGCCACCAGCGAAGACAGGGGGCCTTCTGGCTACACCTTC.

This sequence joins TRBV4-1 and TRBJ1-1; D gene unclear. The length of the CDR3 is 15 residues. The germline gives CDR1 MGHRA, CDR2 YSYEKL. V lost 0 bases to trimming and J lost 4 bases, with 12 bases between them. CDR3 coding DNA: TGCGCCAGCAGCCAAGAACGGGGAATAAGCACTGAAGCTTTCTTT. This codes for CASSQERGISTEAFF.

V and J are TRBV11-3 and TRBJ1-1, with D tentatively TRBD1 (6 bases). Germline CDR1 SGHNT, CDR2 YENEEA. The germline V and J ends were trimmed by 3 bases and 6 bases, with 14 bases remaining between them. The CDR3 contains 14 residues. The CDR3 DNA follows: TGTGCCAGCAGCTTGGACAGTAAGGATCCTGAAGCTTTCTTT. Translating it yields CASSLDSKDPEAFF.

Concerning this clone: The sample has other DNA sequences that encode this CDR3 too. J is TRBJ2-1 and V is TRBV27, with D perhaps TRBD2 (5 bases). Trimming took 6 bases from V and 0 from J, leaving 12 bases between them. This CDR3 has 15 residues. Germline CDR1 MNHEY, CDR2 SMNVEV (reference sequence). The DNA for the CDR3 is TGTGCCAGCAGCCTCACGGGAAGCTCCTACAATGAGCAGTTCTTC. Translating gives CASSLTGSSYNEQFF.

The chain uses TRBV30 and TRBJ2-1; D is unclear. This CDR3 spans 11 amino acids. Trimming cost V 0 bases and J 7 bases, with 4 bases left between them. Germline V CDR1 and CDR2: GTSNPN, SVGIG (reference sequence). The CDR3 nucleotides are TGTGCCTGGAGTGTAGAGAATGAGCAGTTCTTC. This codes for CAWSVENEQFF.

The chain recombines TRBV20-1 with TRBJ1-3; D is ambiguous. Trimming shortened V by 3 bases and J by 0 bases, and 18 bases separated the two germline ends. Germline V CDR1 and CDR2: DFQATT, SNEGSKA (reference sequence). CDR3 size: 17 residues. CDR3 coding DNA: TGCAGTGCTAGTCCCCCTGCAGGAAGAAGCTCTGGAAACACCATATATTTT. Its translation is CSASPPAGRSSGNTIYF.

This clone was seen just once. The genes are TRBV19 and TRBJ1-5; TRBD1 aligns across 7 bases. This CDR3 comprises 14 residues. Trimming took 6 bases from V and 4 from J; bases not matched to a gene: 6. CDR1 and CDR2 (germline): LNHDA, SQIVND (reference sequence). CDR3 nucleotides: TGTGCCAGTAGAGAGACAGGGAAGAATCAGCCCCAGCATTTT. Translation gives CASRETGKNQPQHF.

In nucleotides, the CDR3 is TGTGCCAGCAGCCAACAGGGGAATTCCAACAATGAGCAGTTCTTC. Protein: CASSQQGNSNNEQFF. V and J are TRBV6-5 and TRBJ2-1; 7 positions match TRBD1. Unmatched junction bases numbered 10, after V lost 6 bases and J lost 5 bases. The CDR3 sequence is 15 residues long. Germline CDR1 and CDR2: MNHEY and SVGAGI.

The rearrangement joins TRBV5-1 to TRBJ1-2; 11 bases agree with TRBD1. The ends lost 1 base at V and 3 bases at J; junction bases unmatched: 5. The CDR3 has 16 residues. Germline CDR1 reads SGHRS; CDR2 reads YFSETQ. CDR3 residues: CASSLSPGQGDYGYTF. The CDR3 DNA reads as TGCGCCAGCAGCTTGTCACCGGGACAGGGGGACTATGGCTACACCTTC.